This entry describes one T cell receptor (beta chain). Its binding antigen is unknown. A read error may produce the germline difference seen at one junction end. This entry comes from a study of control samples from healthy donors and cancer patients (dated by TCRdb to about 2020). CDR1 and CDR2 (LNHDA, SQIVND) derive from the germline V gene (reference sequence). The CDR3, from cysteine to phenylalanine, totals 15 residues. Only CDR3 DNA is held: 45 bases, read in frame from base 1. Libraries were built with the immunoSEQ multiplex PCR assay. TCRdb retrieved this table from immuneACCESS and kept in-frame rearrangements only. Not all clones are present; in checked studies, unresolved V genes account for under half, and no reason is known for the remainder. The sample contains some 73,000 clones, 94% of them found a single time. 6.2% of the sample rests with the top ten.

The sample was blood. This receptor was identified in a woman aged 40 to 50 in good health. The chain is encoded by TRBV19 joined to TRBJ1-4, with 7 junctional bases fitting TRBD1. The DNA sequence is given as TGTGCCAGTACGGAAACCGGGACAGCCGTGGCGGGGAGGCTTTTT. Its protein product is CASTETGTAVAGRLF.